One and the same sample provided the 14 T cell receptor beta chains below, sequenced in a study of technical replicates of blood from several donors. Clones were read by immunoSEQ multiplex PCR, and TCRdb kept only the in-frame ones, dropping some. The sample has approximately 50,000 clones, 95% to 97% seen once; the top ten hold around 0.4%. The material sequenced was T cells isolated from PBMCs. These receptors all come from a human donor in good health.

In this sample, this clone turned up once. The J gene is TRBJ2-3, the V gene TRBV5-1; possibly TRBD2 for D (5 bases). Germline V gene lookup returns CDR1 SGHRS and CDR2 YFSETQ. Trimming took off 4 bases at V and 5 bases at J, with 17 bases between the two ends. This CDR3 contains 15 residues. The CDR3 is CASSTTRLGRDTQYF. DNA for the CDR3: TGCGCCAGCAGCACGACCCGCCTGGGGAGAGATACGCAGTATTTT. The full variable domain, with the rest looked up from reference TRBV5-1 and TRBJ2-3, is KAGVTQTPRYLIKTRGQQVTLSCSPISGHRSVSWYQQTPGQGLQFLFEYFSETQRNKGNFPGRFSGRQFSNSRSEMNVSTLELGDSALYLCASSTTRLGRDTQYFGPGTRLTVL.

This chain links TRBV5-4 with TRBJ2-7; tentative D call: TRBD2 (6 bases). CDR3 size: 15 residues. V was shortened by 4 bases and J by 1 base, with 15 bases between the two germline ends. CDR1 and CDR2 (germline): SGHNT, YYREEE (reference sequence). The CDR3 bases are TGTGCCAGCAGCCCCCTGGAGGCGGGGTCCTACGAGCAGTACTTC. Protein: CASSPLEAGSYEQYF. Full variable domain (remainder filled in from reference TRBV5-4 and TRBJ2-7): ETGVTQSPTHLIKTRGQQVTLRCSSQSGHNTVSWYQQALGQGPQFIFQYYREEENGRGNFPPRFSGLQFPNYSSELNVNALELDDSALYLCASSPLEAGSYEQYFGPGTRLTVT.

This chain uses TRBV30 with TRBJ2-1, with TRBD1 identical over 8 bases. The CDR3 runs to 13 residues. Unmatched junction bases numbered 8, after V lost 4 bases and J lost 9 bases. CDR1 GTSNPN and CDR2 SVGIG come from the germline V gene (reference sequence). CDR3 sequence (DNA): TGTGCCTGGACGGCCAGGGGGCGAGGTGAGCAGTTCTTC. Its protein product is CAWTARGRGEQFF.

In regard to this clone: A read error may produce the germline difference seen at one junction end. CDR3: CASSLAQGSYNEQFF. The CDR3 region has the DNA TGTGCTAGCAGCTTAGCTCAGGGGTCCTACAATGAGCAGTTCTTC. The rearrangement uses TRBV7-7 and TRBJ2-1; D might be TRBD1 (6 bases). CDR1 is SSHAT, CDR2 FNYEAQ, per germline (reference sequence). CDR3 size: 15 residues.

The chain joins TRBV29-1 to TRBJ2-7, with TRBD2 as a possible D gene (5 bases). Germline V gene lookup returns CDR1 SQVTM and CDR2 ANQGSEA. Trimming shortened V by 7 bases and J by 3 bases, and 19 bases separated the two germline ends. The CDR3 runs to 14 residues. For the CDR3, the DNA is TGCAGCGCTTTCTCTGCCGGACTCGGCTACGAGCAGTACTTC. It specifies CSAFSAGLGYEQYF.

V usage is TRBV19 and J usage is TRBJ2-7; possible D gene TRBD2, 6 bases. Looked up from germline, CDR1 is LNHDA and CDR2 is SQIVND (reference sequence). The CDR3 covers 12 residues. Trimming shortened V by 2 bases and J by 6 bases, and 8 bases separated the two germline ends. CDR3 in amino acids: CASSIWGGEQYF. The CDR3 DNA sequence: TGTGCCAGTAGTATATGGGGAGGCGAGCAGTACTTC.

The chain carries TRBV18 and TRBJ2-1; 9 bases align to TRBD2. The CDR3 extends over 15 amino acids. The V and J ends lost 2 bases and 7 bases, in that order; junction bases with no gene match: 6. CDR1 is KGHSH, CDR2 LQKENI, per germline. The chain's CDR3 is CASSPATSGSNEQFF. The CDR3 DNA follows: TGTGCCAGCTCACCAGCGACTAGCGGTTCGAATGAGCAGTTCTTC.

The chain carries TRBV7-2 and TRBJ1-1, with D possibly matching TRBD1 (6 bases). Trimming took off 2 bases at V and 3 bases at J, with 10 bases between the two ends. CDR1 and CDR2 (germline): SGHTA, FQGNSA. The CDR3 is 14 residues long. Written as DNA, the CDR3 is TGTGCCAGCAGCTTACTCCCAGGGGACACTGAAGCTTTCTTT. As protein: CASSLLPGDTEAFF.

The V call is TRBV11-3, the J call TRBJ2-3; 13 bases match TRBD2. The germline gives CDR1 SGHNT, CDR2 YENEEA. This CDR3 spans 17 amino acids. Trimming cost V 5 bases and J 3 bases; bases outside gene matches: 8. This CDR3 reads CASSEGTSGIATDTQYF. The CDR3 DNA reads as TGTGCCAGCAGCGAAGGGACTAGCGGGATAGCAACAGATACGCAGTATTTT.

This clone came up once. V usage is TRBV7-3 and J usage is TRBJ1-2; 8 bases are a match to TRBD1. The length of the CDR3 is 13 residues. The V gene end was trimmed by 3 bases and the J gene end by 8 bases; junction bases not matched to a gene: 5. CDR1 and CDR2 from the germline V gene are SGHTA and FQGTGA. CDR3 DNA sequence: TGTGCCAGCAGCTTTGGACAGGGCGGAGGCTACACCTTC. The encoded protein is CASSFGQGGGYTF.

The chain joins TRBV5-1 to TRBJ1-5, with 7 bases that match TRBD1. V lost 4 bases to trimming and J lost 7 bases; unmatched junction nucleotides: 5. Per the germline V gene, CDR1 is SGHRS and CDR2 is YFSETQ. The CDR3 runs to 13 residues. In DNA form, the CDR3 reads TGCGCCAGCAGCACAGGGGCGGACCAGCCCCAGCATTTT. Its protein product is CASSTGADQPQHF.

V is TRBV11-3 and J is TRBJ1-1; D is unresolved. The CDR3 is 12 residues long. V lost 5 bases to trimming and J lost 6 bases, with 10 bases between them. From germline, CDR1 is SGHNT and CDR2 YENEEA. The CDR3 reads CASSARGPEAFF. CDR3 bases: TGTGCCAGCAGCGCACGGGGTCCTGAAGCTTTCTTT. The full variable domain, completed using reference TRBV11-3 and TRBJ1-1, is EAGVVQSPRYKIIEKKQPVAFWCNPISGHNTLYWYLQNLGQGPELLIRYENEEAVDDSQLPKDRFSAERLKGVDSTLKIQPAELGDSAVYLCASSARGPEAFFGQGTRLTVV.

The chain uses TRBV15 and TRBJ2-7; 13 bases fit TRBD2. Per germline, CDR1 LNHNV and CDR2 YYDKDF (reference sequence). CDR3 length: 17 residues. Trimming at V came to 0 bases and at J to 4 bases, leaving 6 bases not matched to a gene. CDR3 coding DNA: TGTGCCACCAGCAGAGAAGGGACTAGCGGGACAAATTACGAGCAGTACTTC. Amino acids: CATSREGTSGTNYEQYF.

The V gene is TRBV27, the J gene TRBJ1-2, with a tentative D call TRBD1 (5 bases). V lost 1 base to trimming and J lost 6 bases, with 12 bases between them. The germline CDR1 and CDR2 sequences are MNHEY and SMNVEV (reference sequence). The CDR3 has 14 amino acids. DNA for the CDR3: TGTGCCAGCAGTTTATTAGCGGGGGAAGATGGCTACACCTTC. Translation: CASSLLAGEDGYTF.